This passage covers 27 T cell receptor delta chains from one sample sequenced in a study of γδ T cells in repeated Plasmodium falciparum infection. Bulk repertoires came from Vgamma9/Vdelta2+ or Vdelta2-negative gammadelta T cells flow-sorted from PBMC. TCRdb re-called clones from the multiplex PCR reads using CATT. Among 90,000 to 95,000 delta-chain clones listed, approximately 0.92% were seen once. Specimen: gamma-delta T cells from blood. The origin of the receptors is a pool of human donors (malaria-infected and uninfected, not separated).

This clone was detected only a few times. A far larger clone is one nucleotide away, so this likely arose from a read error. Other DNA sequences in this specimen translate into the identical CDR3. TRDV1 is the V gene, and the J gene was not called. There are 12 residues in the CDR3. Germline V lookup: CDR1 TSWWSYY, CDR2 QGS. CDR3 protein: CALGNGTYKLIF. As DNA, the CDR3 is TGTGCTCTTGGGAACGGGACGTATAAACTCATCTTC.

This clone has just a few counts. TCRdb lists the protein of a much larger clone for this DNA, which differs at residue 8, so this is likely a read error; the protein given here is translated from the DNA itself. CDR3: CALGELGTPTELGRSKLIF. The CDR3 bases are TGTGCTCTTGGGGAACTCGGGACCCCTACCGAATTGGGAAGGAGTAAACTCATCTTT. The chain has TRDV1 and TRDJ1; possible D gene TRDD2, 5 bases. V dropped 0 bases and J dropped 7 bases, with 27 bases sitting between them. The CDR3 extends over 19 amino acids. Germline-derived CDR1 and CDR2 are TSWWSYY and QGS.

On this clone: TCRdb pairs this DNA with a much larger clone's protein that differs at residue 13, likely a read error; the protein shown was translated from the DNA. The J gene is uncalled and the V gene is TRDV2. This CDR3 contains 15 residues. CDR1 and CDR2 from the germline V gene are GEAIGNYY and EKD. The CDR3 DNA reads as TGTGCCTGTGACACCGTTGCTACCCCTACCGATAAATTCATCTTT. Amino acids: CACDTVATPTDKFIF.

This clone has more than one count but fewer than ten. A read error is the likely source, as a far larger clone sits one nucleotide away. Distinct nucleotide sequences in the sample also encode this CDR3. The chain employs TRDV1 and TRDJ3; 10 bases are a match to TRDD3. Here the J gene was assigned by germline matching of the DNA, as TCRdb has none. With V trimmed by 0 bases and J by 4 bases, 24 bases remained unmatched. Germline values: CDR1 TSWWSYY, CDR2 QGS. This CDR3 region has 25 residues. The CDR3 loop reads CALGELGTLLSLGDRSSWDTRQMFF. The CDR3, as DNA: TGTGCTCTTGGGGAACTAGGGACTTTACTATCACTGGGGGATCGTAGCTCTTGGGACACCCGACAGATGTTTTTC.

In the case of this clone: A far bigger clonotype differs at one base, so this is likely a read error. The sample holds other DNA sequences that translate to the same CDR3. J gene calling gave no result, while the V gene is TRDV2; the D call TRDD3 from the table was never checked on the DNA. Germline CDR1 reads GEAIGNYY; CDR2 reads EKD. This CDR3 is built from 16 residues. The chain's CDR3 is CACDTVGRGYTDKLIF. For the CDR3, the DNA is TGTGCCTGTGACACCGTGGGGAGGGGGTACACCGATAAGCTCATCTTT.

On this clone itself: With a far larger clone one base away, a read error is the likely cause. Other DNA sequences in the sample encode the same CDR3. The CDR3 nucleotides read TGTGCTTATAGGACGGCAGCGAGGGGATACTTAGGTATCGTGGACACCGATAAACTCATCTTT. Amino acids: CAYRTAARGYLGIVDTDKLIF. The chain joins TRAV38-2/DV8 to TRDJ1; 8 nucleotides line up with TRDD3. TCRdb is silent on the J gene; assignment here came from matching the DNA to germline. Germline values: CDR1 TSESDYY, CDR2 QEAYKQQN. This CDR3 has 21 amino acids. The J segment lost 0 bases and the V segment lost 3 bases, leaving 22 bases of the junction unmatched.

This clone was seen at least ten times. TCRdb lists the protein of a much larger clone for this DNA, which differs at residue 19, so this is likely a read error; the protein given here is translated from the DNA itself. The chain employs TRDV1 and TRDJ3, with 7 bases matching TRDD3. Per germline, CDR1 TSWWSYY and CDR2 QGS. This CDR3 is 21 amino acids long. The CDR3, as DNA: TGTGCTCTTGCCCTCTTGGGGATAAGGTCGGATAGCTCCTGGGACACCCGACAGACGTTTTTC. Encoded protein: CALALLGIRSDSSWDTRQTFF.

This clone occurred a few times. The TCRdb record carries a much larger clone's protein, which differs from this DNA's translation at residue 9; a read error is the likely cause, and the protein listed here is the DNA translation. The chain is built from TRDV2 and TRDJ1; D might be TRDD3 (6 bases). In the absence of a J gene in TCRdb, the DNA was matched to germline to assign it here. Germline assignment: CDR1 GEAIGNYY and CDR2 EKD. The V and J ends lost 4 bases and 6 bases respectively, with 35 bases between them. The CDR3 is made up of 20 amino acids. CDR3 region: CACDTQLRPFKGMGVNKLIF. As DNA, the CDR3 is TGTGCCTGTGATACGCAGCTCCGCCCATTCAAGGGGATGGGGGTAAATAAACTCATCTTT.

Notes on this clone: TCRdb's protein for this DNA is that of a much larger clone and differs from the translation at residue 7, likely a read error; the protein shown is the DNA translation. The chain is built from TRDV1 and TRDJ1, with TRDD3 matching over 9 bases. TCRdb leaves out the J gene; it was filled in here by matching the DNA to germline. The CDR3 is made up of 19 amino acids. After removal of 2 bases from V and 1 base from J, the junction contained 14 bases not matched to a gene. CDR1 and CDR2 from the germline V gene are TSWWSYY and QGS. CDR3 sequence reads: CALGEFDIFWGIFTDKLIF. CDR3 coding DNA: TGTGCTCTTGGGGAATTCGACATTTTCTGGGGGATCTTCACCGATAAACTCATCTTT.

Worth noting for this clone: This likely traces to a read error, being one base from a far larger clone. This sample also contains other DNA sequences that code for the same CDR3. This sequence joins TRDV2 and TRDJ1; 8 bases map to TRDD3. TCRdb offers no J gene call, so here the DNA was matched to germline to obtain one. Trimming took 0 bases from V and 0 from J; bases not matched to a gene: 11. Germline V gene sequence: CDR1 GEAIGNYY, CDR2 EKD. This CDR3 has 18 residues. The CDR3 DNA reads as TGTGCCTGTGACACCGTAGGAGGGGATACTCTGTACACCGATAAACTCATCTTT. Protein sequence: CACDTVGGDTLYTDKLIF.

This clone has a count of ten or more. TCRdb records a much larger clone's protein for this DNA, with a difference at residue 5 that likely arises from a read error; the protein given is the translation of the DNA. V is TRDV2 and J is TRDJ1; D ambiguous. In the absence of a J gene in TCRdb, the DNA was matched to germline to assign it here. The CDR3 is made up of 16 amino acids. Between the trimmed V and J ends, which lost 3 bases and 2 bases, there was a span of 18 bases. The V gene's germline CDR1 is GEAIGNYY and CDR2 EKD. CDR3 DNA: TGTGCCTGTGACCCGCGTAACCCTAGGAGAACCGATAAACTCATCTTT. Residues: CACDPRNPRRTDKLIF.

Remarks on this clone: This likely stems from a read error, as it lies one base from a far larger clone. The sample carries other DNA sequences with the same CDR3. The V gene is TRDV2, the J gene TRDJ3, with a tentative D call TRDD3 (6 bases). In the absence of a J gene in TCRdb, the DNA was matched to germline to assign it here. The CDR3 length is 19 residues. Germline CDR1 reads GEAIGNYY; CDR2 reads EKD. CDR3 DNA: TGTGCCTGCGACACCGTTGGGGGGGAAAGCTCCTGGGACACCCGACAGATGTTTTTC. Its translation is CACDTVGGESSWDTRQMFF.

This clone was found a few times. It is likely a read error: a sequence one base away is far more abundant. Other nucleotide sequences in the sample specify the same CDR3. This sequence joins TRDV2 and TRDJ1, with 13 bases aligning to TRDD3. The J gene was not available in TCRdb and was assigned here by matching the DNA to germline segments. CDR3 length: 19 amino acids. In germline, CDR1 is GEAIGNYY, CDR2 EKD. CDR3 nucleotides: TGCGCCTGTGACACCGTGGGAAGTACTGGGGGATACGGCGCCGATAAACTCATCTTT. Translated: CACDTVGSTGGYGADKLIF.

This clone was seen a handful of times. For this DNA, TCRdb reports the protein of a much larger clone, which diverges at residue 13, most likely from a read error; the protein presented here is translated directly from the DNA. This sample includes further DNA sequences coding for the same CDR3. The chain combines TRDV2 with TRDJ1; TRDD3 agrees at 8 bases. Matching the DNA to germline supplied the J gene, which TCRdb does not give. The V and J ends lost 3 bases and 1 base, in that order; junction bases with no gene match: 18. This CDR3 has 19 residues. Germline V CDR1 and CDR2: GEAIGNYY, EKD. In nucleotides, the CDR3 is TGTGCCTGTGACTCCGACTCTTCTGGGGGACCGGTGTGCACCGATAAACTCATCTTT. This gives the protein CACDSDSSGGPVCTDKLIF.

In its sample, this clone was seen a few times. TCRdb shows a much larger clone's protein in place of this DNA's translation, and the two differ at residue 13, likely through a read error; the protein shown is translated from the DNA. CDR3 coding DNA: TGTGCCTGTGACGCCCTACTGGGGGCTTACACCGATAATCTCATCTTT. As protein: CACDALLGAYTDNLIF. The V segment is TRDV2, and no J call was made; no check of the table's D call, TRDD3, against the DNA was made. The CDR3 is made up of 16 amino acids. CDR1 is GEAIGNYY, CDR2 EKD, per germline.

This clone was counted at least ten times. The TCRdb record carries a much larger clone's protein, which differs from this DNA's translation at residue 9; a read error is the likely cause, and the protein listed here is the DNA translation. The V gene is TRDV2, the J gene TRDJ1; D might be TRDD3 (6 bases). TCRdb leaves out the J gene; it was filled in here by matching the DNA to germline. With 3 bases removed from V and 0 bases from J, the gap between germline ends came to 22 bases. CDR1 and CDR2 from the germline V gene are GEAIGNYY and EKD. The CDR3 is made up of 18 amino acids. CDR3 in DNA: TGTGCCTGTGACCGCTGCGTACTGGAGGATACTTACACCGATAAACTCATCTTT. Translating gives CACDRCVLEDTYTDKLIF.

This clone was observed a few times. TCRdb attributes to this sequence the protein of a much larger clone, which differs from the DNA translation at residue 11; a read error is likely, and the protein displayed is translated from the DNA. The rearrangement joins TRDV1 to TRDJ1; 10 bases match TRDD3. In the absence of a J gene in TCRdb, the DNA was matched to germline to assign it here. This CDR3 contains 19 residues. The germline V gene encodes CDR1 TSWWSYY and CDR2 QGS. V shed 9 bases, J shed 1 base, and the junction held 20 bases outside the gene matches. The CDR3 DNA follows: TGTGCTCTCAATCACAAGGCAAACTGGGGGATGCGGCCCACCGATAAACTCATCTTT. It encodes CALNHKANWGMRPTDKLIF.

In the case of this clone: A far larger clone lies a single base away; this is likely a read error. Within the sample, other DNA sequences also encode this same CDR3. The chain is built from TRAV36/DV7 and TRDJ1; 11 bases are a match to TRDD3. TCRdb leaves out the J gene; it was filled in here by matching the DNA to germline. Per the germline V gene, CDR1 is VTNFRS and CDR2 is LTSSGIE (reference sequence). V dropped 4 bases and J dropped 8; count of bases not matched to a gene: 4. The CDR3 totals 12 residues. CDR3 nucleotides: TGTGCTGTGTTGTACTGGGGGATAAAACTCATCTTT. Amino acid sequence: CAVLYWGIKLIF.

This clone was detected a few times. A read error is the likely source, as a far larger clone sits one nucleotide away. Other DNA sequences in this specimen translate into the identical CDR3. The V gene is TRDV2, the J gene TRDJ1; 8 positions agree with TRDD3. The germline V gene encodes CDR1 GEAIGNYY and CDR2 EKD. The CDR3 sequence is 15 residues long. The CDR3 nucleotides read TGTGCCTGTGACAACCGCTGGGGGAGGGCCGATAAGCTCATCTTT. It yields the protein CACDNRWGRADKLIF.

On this clone itself: The protein TCRdb lists belongs to a much larger clone and differs from this DNA's translation at residue 13, which points to a read error; the protein shown is made from the DNA. V and J are TRDV1 and TRDJ1, with D tentatively TRDD3 (6 bases). Germline matching of the DNA provided the J gene here, since TCRdb leaves it blank. The CDR3 extends over 24 amino acids. V lost 4 bases, J lost 0 bases, and 39 bases lay in between. Germline V gene lookup returns CDR1 TSWWSYY and CDR2 QGS. The CDR3 DNA follows: TGTGCTCTTGGGGCCCATCTCCGGACTTCGAAACTCCGGGGGAGGGGGAAGTACACCGATAAACTCATCTTT. Amino acid sequence: CALGAHLRTSKLRGRGKYTDKLIF.

About this clone: For this DNA, TCRdb reports the protein of a much larger clone, which diverges at residue 10, most likely from a read error; the protein presented here is translated directly from the DNA. The chain uses TRDV2 and TRDJ1; TRDD3 agrees at 13 bases. Since TCRdb gives no J gene, matching the DNA to germline was used here to assign it. The CDR3 is 20 amino acids. Per the germline V gene, CDR1 is GEAIGNYY and CDR2 is EKD. The V and J ends lost 0 bases and 1 base, in that order; junction bases with no gene match: 13. As DNA, the CDR3 is TGTGCCTGTGACACCGAGGGGTCCAGGGACTGGGGGATACGCACCGATAAACTCATCTTT. Its protein is CACDTEGSRDWGIRTDKLIF.

Ten or more counts support this clone. TCRdb shows a much larger clone's protein in place of this DNA's translation, and the two differ at residue 13, likely through a read error; the protein shown is translated from the DNA. The J gene is TRDJ1, the V gene TRDV1; D may be TRDD1 or TRDD2 (5 bases each). This CDR3 comprises 22 residues. Trimming pared 5 bases from V and 0 bases from J, leaving 34 bases between. Germline-derived CDR1 and CDR2 are TSWWSYY and QGS. The CDR3 DNA follows: TGTGCTCTTGGGAAATCCCCTTCGGTGGGACCGAATAGGACTAAGTACACCGATAAACTCATCTTT. Translated, it gives CALGKSPSVGPNRTKYTDKLIF.

A note on this clone: TCRdb shows a much larger clone's protein in place of this DNA's translation, and the two differ at residue 18, likely through a read error; the protein shown is translated from the DNA. TRDV2 is the V gene, and the J gene was not called; the table's TRDD3 call for D was not verified on the DNA. This CDR3 has 20 amino acids. Germline-derived CDR1 and CDR2 are GEAIGNYY and EKD. The CDR3 bases are TGTGCCTGTGACAAGGTCTCGGTACTGGGGGATAGCCCGTACACCGATAAACCCATCTTT. Amino acid sequence: CACDKVSVLGDSPYTDKPIF.

This clone was seen ten or more times. This DNA's translation and the protein TCRdb lists, from a much larger clone, do not match at residue 7, likely due to a read error; the protein shown is translated from the DNA. The rearrangement joins TRDV2 to TRDJ1; 11 nucleotides align to TRDD3. The J gene, not given by TCRdb, was assigned here from a germline match of the nucleotide sequence. Germline V gives CDR1 GEAIGNYY, CDR2 EKD. V dropped 6 bases and J dropped 2; count of bases not matched to a gene: 28. There are 22 residues in the CDR3. CDR3 region: CACWHPASSRSTGGYFTDKLIF. The DNA for the CDR3 is TGTGCCTGTTGGCATCCTGCGTCTTCTAGGTCTACTGGGGGATATTTTACCGATAAACTCATCTTT.

This clone was detected ten times or more. This specimen includes other DNA sequences encoding the same CDR3. V usage is TRDV1 and J usage is TRDJ1; 7 nucleotides line up with TRDD3. The trim removed 6 bases at V and 7 bases at J, leaving 23 bases unmatched. The CDR3 has 18 amino acids. Germline CDR1 reads TSWWSYY; CDR2 reads QGS. The CDR3 nucleotides read TGTGCTCTTGGCTCTCGGCTCGTTGACGGGGGGATGTATGCTAAACTCATCTTT. Residues: CALGSRLVDGGMYAKLIF.

Ten or more counts support this clone. It differs at one base from a far larger clone, so likely a read error. Within the sample, other DNA sequences also encode this same CDR3. The rearrangement uses TRDV2 and TRDJ1; D not certain. No J segment appears in TCRdb, so it was assigned here by matching the sequence to germline. The CDR3 is 15 amino acids. Germline CDR1 reads GEAIGNYY; CDR2 reads EKD. CDR3 protein: CACDTRGTTSDKLIF. The CDR3 DNA sequence: TGTGCCTGCGACACCCGTGGGACAACGTCCGATAAACTCATCTTT.

This chain uses TRAV36/DV7 with TRDJ1, with 12 bases aligning to TRDD3. The J gene, left out of TCRdb, was set here by checking the DNA against germline. V dropped 2 bases and J dropped 3; count of bases not matched to a gene: 32. Germline V gene data show CDR1 as VTNFRS and CDR2 as LTSSGIE (reference sequence). This CDR3 spans 24 amino acids. In DNA, the CDR3 is TGTGCTGTGGAAGGGTTTGCGCGACGAAACTACTGGGGGATACTGGGGGATACACCCGATAAACTCATCTTT. Its translation is CAVEGFARRNYWGILGDTPDKLIF.